This T cell receptor beta chain was obtained from a study of CXCR3-negative and CXCR3-positive naive CD8 T cells. Study-wide background: Some 130 million TRB reads were obtained overall (about 1.5 +/- 0.3 million per library).

There are 14 residues in the CDR3. Germline V gene data show CDR1 as LNHDA and CDR2 as SQIVND (reference sequence). The TRB libraries of cDNA were built by UMI-labeled 5' RACE. TCRdb re-called the 5' RACE reads and catalogs CDR3 proteins one per entry, DNA excluded. Reported are thousands of distinct CDR3 sequences; the ten largest clones contain about 2.5%. This chain connects TRBV19 to TRBJ2-7; the TCRdb call, TRBD1, lacks DNA for checking. The clonotype was recovered from a human donor in good health. Some clones in this sample may be carry-over from other donors' samples. Sample: naive CXCR3- CD8+ T cells from blood. The subset is: CD45RO-CCR7+CD27+CD95- naive CD8+ T cells lacking CXCR3 (TNR3-). The CDR3 loop is CASTAGVGNYEQYF.